What follows are 14 T cell receptor delta chains derived from one specimen sequenced in a study of gammadelta T cells in human blood. TCRdb re-called the RT-PCR reads through CATT. There are 800 to 1,100 delta-chain clones in the sample; around 27% occur only once, and roughly 33% lies in the top ten. The source material was Vgamma9Vdelta2 gamma-delta T cells from adult blood. The receptor set was obtained from a human donor.

By sample fraction, this clone is large (0.1 to 1%). This specimen includes other DNA sequences encoding the same CDR3. The chain couples TRDV2 to TRDJ1; no clear D. CDR1 and CDR2 (germline): GEAIGNYY, EKD. Deletions cut 0 bases from V and 0 bases from J, with 13 bases between. CDR3 length: 16 residues. CDR3 loop: CACDTVSLAYTDKLIF. CDR3 DNA: TGTGCCTGTGACACCGTATCCTTAGCGTACACCGATAAACTCATCTTT.

This clone is categorized as large. Other nucleotide sequences in the sample specify the same CDR3. The rearrangement links TRDV2 to TRDJ1; 9 bases align to TRDD3. CDR3 length: 23 residues. Trimming removed 3 bases from V and 0 bases from J; junction bases left unmatched: 28. CDR1 and CDR2 from the germline V gene are GEAIGNYY and EKD. The CDR3 DNA is TGTGCCTGTGACGGAGTACGATTTGCTGGGGGATCTGAGGTTTACATTAACACCGATAAACTCATCTTT. Its translation: CACDGVRFAGGSEVYINTDKLIF.

About this clone itself: A far larger clone is only one base removed, so a read error is likely. The chain links TRDV2 to TRDJ1, with D tentatively TRDD3 (6 bases). TCRdb supplies no J gene; here it was assigned by aligning the nucleotide sequence to germline. This CDR3 contains 17 residues. Germline V gene data show CDR1 as GEAIGNYY and CDR2 as EKD. The DNA of the CDR3 is TGTGCCTGTGACACTCTGGGGACCGACGGTTACACAGATAAACTCATCTTT. It codes for CACDTLGTDGYTDKLIF.

About this clone itself: TCRdb's listed protein matches a much larger clone and diverges from this DNA's translation at residue 17, likely through a read error; the protein shown comes from the DNA. The V gene is TRDV2; the J gene was not called; the table assigns TRDD3, which was not confirmed against the DNA. Germline V CDR1 and CDR2: GEAIGNYY, EKD. The CDR3 extends over 19 amino acids. In DNA, the CDR3 is TGTGCCTGTAACAGCCTTCCTACGGTCAATGGGGGATACACCGATAAACGCATCTTT. Protein sequence: CACNSLPTVNGGYTDKRIF.

This clone showed up just a few times. This may come from a read error, since a much larger clone is one base off. The J gene is TRDJ1, the V gene TRDV2; 13 nucleotides line up with TRDD3. TCRdb lists no J gene, so it was determined here by aligning the DNA to germline. Germline V gene data show CDR1 as GEAIGNYY and CDR2 as EKD. CDR3 length equals 19 residues. The CDR3 spells CACDLLGDTKTPHTDKLIF. CDR3 bases: TGTGCCTGTGACCTACTGGGGGATACGAAAACACCACACACTGATAAACTCATCTTT.

The V gene is TRDV2, the J gene TRDJ1, with 8 nucleotides matching TRDD3. The junction had 14 bases not matched to a gene; V was cut back by 0 bases and J by 0 bases. Looked up from germline, CDR1 is GEAIGNYY and CDR2 is EKD. This CDR3 contains 19 residues. CDR3 residues: CACDTASLGDRSYTDKLIF. For the CDR3, the DNA is TGTGCCTGTGACACCGCCAGCCTGGGGGACCGCTCTTACACCGATAAACTCATCTTT.

By share of the sample, this clone is large (0.1 to 1%). The chain couples TRDV2 to TRDJ3; 9 positions match TRDD3. Unmatched junction bases numbered 5, after V lost 0 bases and J lost 0 bases. This CDR3 has 19 residues. CDR1 and CDR2 from the germline V gene are GEAIGNYY and EKD. CDR3 DNA sequence: TGTGCCTGTGACACCCTGGGGGATTCCAGCTCCTGGGACACCCGACAGATGTTTTTC. Translated, it gives CACDTLGDSSSWDTRQMFF.

The table lists this clone with a few counts. A far larger clone is just one base off, so this is likely a read error. The chain combines TRDV2 with TRDJ1; D could derive from TRDD2 or TRDD3 (5 bases each). Germline V gene data show CDR1 as GEAIGNYY and CDR2 as EKD. The CDR3 consists of 16 residues. V gave up 4 bases and J gave up 0 bases, with 17 bases separating them. The chain's CDR3 is CACEALRGNYTDKLIF. CDR3 nucleotide sequence: TGTGCCTGTGAGGCCCTACGGGGAAACTACACCGATAAACTCATCTTT.

Note on this clone: A far larger clone is one nucleotide away, so this likely arose from a read error. Other DNA variants within this sample encode the same CDR3. The chain uses TRDV2 and TRDJ1; D not certain. The J gene is not listed in TCRdb, so it was assigned here from a DNA match to germline. This CDR3 has 20 amino acids. The V end was cut by 3 bases, the J end by 0 bases, with 28 bases between. Germline CDR1 is GEAIGNYY and CDR2 is EKD. Here the CDR3 reads CACDALSLSAAKGDTDKLIF. DNA of the CDR3: TGTGCCTGTGACGCATTGTCCCTATCGGCCGCGAAAGGAGACACCGATAAACTCATCTTT.

By frequency in the sample, this clone is medium-sized. This sequence joins TRDV2 and TRDJ2; 11 bases match TRDD3. This CDR3 comprises 17 residues. Trimming at V came to 0 bases and at J to 0 bases, leaving 2 bases not matched to a gene. From germline, CDR1 is GEAIGNYY and CDR2 EKD. CDR3 in amino acids: CACDTVLGDTLTAQLFF. CDR3 nucleotides: TGTGCCTGTGACACCGTACTGGGGGATACTTTGACAGCACAACTCTTCTTT.

A word on this clone: Just one base apart from a much larger clone, this may be a read error. The rearrangement uses TRDV2 and TRDJ2; 9 bases align to TRDD3. TCRdb is silent on the J gene; assignment here came from matching the DNA to germline. CDR1 and CDR2 (germline): GEAIGNYY, EKD. CDR3 length: 17 amino acids. Losses at the gene ends were 0 bases for V and 0 bases for J; bases not matched to a gene: 4. The CDR3 DNA is TGTGCCTGTGACACCGTAATGGGGGATACTTTGACAGCACAACTCTTCTTT. This codes for CACDTVMGDTLTAQLFF.

For this clone: This sample also contains other DNA sequences that code for the same CDR3. This rearrangement joins TRDV2 to TRDJ1, with 11 bases matching TRDD3. J lost 12 bases, V lost 4 bases, and 9 bases had no gene match. Looked up from germline, CDR1 is GEAIGNYY and CDR2 is EKD. The CDR3 is 13 residues long. The CDR3 spells CACELLGDNVVIF. The CDR3 DNA is TGTGCCTGTGAGCTACTGGGGGATAATGTGGTCATCTTT.

Judged by abundance, this clone is medium-sized. J is TRDJ1 and V is TRDV2; 12 nucleotides match TRDD3. Trimming cost V 7 bases and J 11 bases; bases outside gene matches: 16. The CDR3 is 15 amino acids. From germline, CDR1 is GEAIGNYY and CDR2 EKD. The CDR3 DNA sequence: TGTGCCTGCGAACCCTTACTGGGGGATACCCTAGGGCTCATCTTT. Encoded protein: CACEPLLGDTLGLIF.

In regard to this clone: Since a far larger clone is one base different, this is likely a read error. Other nucleotide sequences in the sample specify the same CDR3. The genes are TRDV2 and TRDJ1, with D perhaps TRDD2 (9 bases). The J gene, missing from TCRdb, was assigned here through DNA to germline matching. CDR1 is GEAIGNYY and CDR2 is EKD in the germline V gene. CDR3 length: 20 residues. Trimming took off 3 bases at V and 0 bases at J, with 28 bases between the two ends. The CDR3 bases are TGTGCCTGTGACGGCCTTCCTACGAGTACTGGGGGGACGTACACCGATAAACTCATCTTT. It is translated as CACDGLPTSTGGTYTDKLIF.